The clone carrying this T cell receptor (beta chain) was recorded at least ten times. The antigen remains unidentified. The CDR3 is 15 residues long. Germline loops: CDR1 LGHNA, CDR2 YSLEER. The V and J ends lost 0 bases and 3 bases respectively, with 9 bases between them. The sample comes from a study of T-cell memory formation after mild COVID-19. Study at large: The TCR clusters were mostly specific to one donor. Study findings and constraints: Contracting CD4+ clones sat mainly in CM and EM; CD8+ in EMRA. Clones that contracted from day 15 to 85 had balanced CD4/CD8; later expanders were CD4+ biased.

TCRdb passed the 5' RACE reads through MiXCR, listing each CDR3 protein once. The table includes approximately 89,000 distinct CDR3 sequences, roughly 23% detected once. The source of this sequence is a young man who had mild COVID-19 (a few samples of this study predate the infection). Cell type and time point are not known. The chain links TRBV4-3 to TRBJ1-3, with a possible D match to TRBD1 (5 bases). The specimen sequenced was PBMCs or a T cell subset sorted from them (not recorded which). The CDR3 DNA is TGCGCCAGCAGCCAAGATGGGGCGGATGGAAACACCATATATTTT. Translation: CASSQDGADGNTIYF.